The 30 T cell receptor beta chains below come from one sample, sequenced in a study of regulatory T cells in long-lasting Graves disease. Arm-PCR with iRepertoire HTBI primers amplified the CDR3 regions for these TCR beta libraries. TCRdb processed the multiplex PCR reads anew with MiXCR; each CDR3 protein has one entry. The sample has about 350,000 distinct CDR3 sequences, over 15% seen once. Noted time point: newly diagnosed GD, antithyroid drugs for less than 3 months. PBMCs provided the RNA from which the TCR library was made. This sample was shared with a second study, whose subject was T cells in Graves' hyperthyroidism and ophthalmopathy.

Sequences were derived from peripheral blood mononuclear cells (PBMCs), sampled at new diagnosis, from a patient treated with antithyroid drugs. These TCRs come from a man aged 35 to 55 with Graves disease.

This clonotype showed up many times. CDR3 sequence reads: CASSESWAMGETQYF. The CDR3 DNA follows: TGTGCCAGCAGTGAATCGTGGGCCATGGGGGAGACCCAGTACTTC. The chain carries TRBV6-1 and TRBJ2-5, with unresolved D. This CDR3 comprises 15 residues. V was cut by 2 bases and J by 5 bases, with 15 bases left in between. Looked up from germline, CDR1 is MNHNS and CDR2 is SASEGT.

The chain has TRBV5-1 and TRBJ1-3, with D uncertain. The germline V gene encodes CDR1 SGHRS and CDR2 YFSETQ. The V end lost 0 bases, the J end lost 2 bases, and 12 bases lay between the germline ends. The CDR3 extends over 16 amino acids. CDR3 DNA: TGCGCCAGCAGCTTGGCCCCTTTCGGAACTGGAAACACCATATATTTT. This codes for CASSLAPFGTGNTIYF.

This clonotype was detected many times. This chain joins TRBV11-1 and TRBJ1-1; D may be TRBD1 (5 bases). Looked up from germline, CDR1 is SGHAT and CDR2 is FQDESV (reference sequence). This CDR3 is built from 14 residues. The V end was cut by 4 bases, the J end by 1 base, with 10 bases between. Here the CDR3 reads CASSYRQPNTEAFF. Here the CDR3 DNA reads TGTGCCAGCAGCTATAGACAGCCGAACACTGAAGCTTTCTTT.

At least ten counts were recorded for this clonotype. This chain uses TRBV9 with TRBJ2-1; D gene uncertain. The CDR3 runs 13 residues. CDR1 and CDR2 (germline): SGDLS, YYNGEE. V was cut by 0 bases and J by 4 bases, with 5 bases left in between. The CDR3 DNA is TGTGCCAGCAGCGTAGGGAGTTACAATGAGCAGTTCTTC. Amino acid sequence: CASSVGSYNEQFF.

In this sample, this clonotype turned up many times. This chain joins TRBV11-2 and TRBJ2-7, with 15 bases aligning to TRBD2. CDR3 length equals 17 residues. Per the germline V gene, CDR1 is SGHAT and CDR2 is FQNNGV. The V and J ends lost 5 bases and 0 bases, in that order; junction bases with no gene match: 5. CDR3 residues: CASSLGTSGGSSYEQYF. The CDR3, as DNA: TGTGCCAGCAGCCTCGGGACTAGCGGGGGGAGCTCCTACGAGCAGTACTTC. The full variable domain, rest sourced from reference TRBV11-2 and TRBJ2-7, is EAGVAQSPRYKIIEKRQSVAFWCNPISGHATLYWYQQILGQGPKLLIQFQNNGVVDDSQLPKDRFSAERLKGVDSTLKIQPAKLEDSAVYLCASSLGTSGGSSYEQYFGPGTRLTVT.

Details on this clonotype: The conserved phenylalanine or tryptophan normally closing the CDR3 is absent here, so this likely arose from a read error. CDR3 DNA: TGTGCCAGCAGCTTGGGCAGAGTCCGAGAGATGGCCCAGCATTAT. It codes for CASSLGRVREMAQHY. The chain uses TRBV7-8 and TRBJ1-5; D uncertain. V was cut by 3 bases and J by 11 bases, with 20 bases left in between. Germline values: CDR1 SGHVS, CDR2 FQNEAQ. There are 15 residues in the CDR3.

A few counts support this clonotype. The chain is built from TRBV19 and TRBJ1-2, with 8 nucleotides matching TRBD1. J was trimmed by 1 base and V by 10 bases; bases with no gene match: 11. The CDR3 length is 15 residues. CDR1 and CDR2 from the germline V gene are LNHDA and SQIVND (reference sequence). The CDR3 nucleotides are TGTGCCACCCGGACAGGGCGCCGATATAACTATGGCTACACCTTC. It yields the protein CATRTGRRYNYGYTF.

The chain couples TRBV19 to TRBJ1-1; TRBD1 is a possible D gene (5 bases). This CDR3 is built from 12 residues. V gave up 9 bases and J gave up 11 bases, with 19 bases separating them. Germline CDR1 LNHDA, CDR2 SQIVND (reference sequence). Here the CDR3 reads CARSGTLRSAFF. CDR3 bases: TGTGCCAGATCTGGGACCCTGCGTTCCGCTTTCTTT.

A word on this clonotype: This CDR3 is missing its conserved last phenylalanine or tryptophan, likely due to a read error. The chain has TRBV5-1 and TRBJ2-6; D gene uncertain. The CDR3 is 15 amino acids. CDR1 and CDR2 from the germline V gene are SGHRS and YFSETQ. The germline V and J ends were trimmed by 6 bases and 2 bases, with 12 bases remaining between them. CDR3 DNA sequence: TGCGCCAGCACCCGTGAGTTACCTGGGGCCAACGTCCTGACTCTC. Residues: CASTRELPGANVLTL.

The rearrangement uses TRBV6-2 or TRBV6-3 and TRBJ2-1, with a weak D call TRBD2 (6 bases). The CDR3 is made up of 14 amino acids. Germline CDR1 is MNHEY and CDR2 is SVGEGT. Trimming took 7 bases from V and 4 from J, leaving 14 bases between them. The CDR3 region has the DNA TGTGCCAGCACCACGGCGGGGTTTTACAATGAGCAGTTCTTC. Translating gives CASTTAGFYNEQFF.

V gene TRBV28 combines with J gene TRBJ2-7, with D perhaps matching TRBD1 (6 bases). The CDR3 runs to 12 residues. Germline CDR1 reads MDHEN; CDR2 reads SYDVKM. The germline V and J ends were trimmed by 7 bases and 5 bases, with 12 bases remaining between them. The CDR3 region has the DNA TGTGCCAGCAAAACAGGGTCCCACGAGCAGTACTTC. Translation gives CASKTGSHEQYF.

This clonotype was seen at least ten times. The chain joins TRBV6-5 to TRBJ2-5; 9 bases are shared with TRBD2. CDR1 and CDR2 from the germline V gene are MNHEY and SVGAGI. With V trimmed by 2 bases and J by 3 bases, 4 bases remained unmatched. This CDR3 contains 15 residues. The CDR3 is CASSYRASGEETQYF. The CDR3 region has the DNA TGTGCCAGCAGTTACCGGGCTAGCGGGGAAGAGACCCAGTACTTC.

The chain carries TRBV20-1 and TRBJ2-3, with TRBD1 matching 9 bases. The length of the CDR3 is 13 residues. Germline values: CDR1 DFQATT, CDR2 SNEGSKA (reference sequence). The J segment lost 4 bases and the V segment lost 6 bases, leaving 5 bases of the junction unmatched. CDR3 bases: TGCAGTGCAGACCGACAGGGGGCAGATACGCAGTATTTT. This translates into CSADRQGADTQYF.

This clonotype was observed at least ten times. The chain couples TRBV30 to TRBJ1-6; no clear D. Germline CDR1 reads GTSNPN; CDR2 reads SVGIG (reference sequence). The ends were cut back, 0 bases at V and 7 bases at J, with 13 bases in the middle. The CDR3 has 15 amino acids. The CDR3, as DNA: TGTGCCTGGAGTGTACCCGACGGAGGAAATTCACCCCTCCACTTT. This translates into CAWSVPDGGNSPLHF. The complete variable domain, with remaining parts taken from reference TRBV30 and TRBJ1-6, reads SQTIHQWPATLVQPVGSPLSLECTVEGTSNPNLYWYRQAAGRGLQLLFYSVGIGQISSEVPQNLSASRPQDRQFILSSKKLLLSDSGFYLCAWSVPDGGNSPLHFGNGTRLTVT.

This clonotype showed up many times. This chain joins TRBV18 and TRBJ1-5; maybe TRBD1 (6 bases). This CDR3 spans 15 amino acids. In germline, CDR1 is KGHSH, CDR2 LQKENI. Trimming removed 3 bases from V and 2 bases from J, with 11 bases in between. DNA of the CDR3: TGTGCCAGCTCACCGGCGGGGGCTGGCAATCAGCCCCAGCATTTT. This encodes CASSPAGAGNQPQHF.

This clonotype was observed at least ten times. Germline and junction disagree at one end, which may indicate a read error. J is TRBJ2-3 and V is TRBV5-1; TRBD2 matches at 10 bases. CDR3 length: 16 amino acids. The germline CDR1 and CDR2 sequences are SGHRS and YFSETQ. The chain's CDR3 is CASGFTSGLAYDTQYF. CDR3 in DNA: TGCGCCAGCGGCTTTACCTCGGGACTAGCGTACGATACGCAGTATTTT.

This clonotype was seen a few times. This chain connects TRBV19 to TRBJ1-1; TRBD1 agrees at 8 bases. Trimming removed 7 bases from V and 5 bases from J; junction bases left unmatched: 12. This CDR3 spans 15 amino acids. Looked up from germline, CDR1 is LNHDA and CDR2 is SQIVND (reference sequence). The CDR3 region is CASMRQGRVSTEAFF. CDR3 sequence (DNA): TGTGCCAGTATGAGACAGGGGCGGGTTTCGACTGAAGCTTTCTTT.

This clonotype has only a few counts. The CDR3 DNA reads as TGTGCCCGGACACTGGGGGGCAATGAGCAGTTCTTC. Its translation is CARTLGGNEQFF. The V call is TRBV30, the J call TRBJ2-1; perhaps TRBD2 as D (6 bases). The CDR3 has 12 residues. Trimming cost V 8 bases and J 6 bases, with 14 bases left between them. Germline V gene data show CDR1 as GTSNPN and CDR2 as SVGIG (reference sequence).

This clonotype was observed many times. This chain uses TRBV2 with TRBJ1-1; D is ambiguous. Germline values: CDR1 SNHLY, CDR2 FYNNEI. The CDR3 contains 11 residues. V was trimmed by 4 bases and J by 4 bases, leaving 4 bases between them. As DNA, the CDR3 is TGTGCCAGCAGTGTCTTCACTGAAGCTTTCTTT. Its protein is CASSVFTEAFF.

At least ten counts were recorded for this clonotype. The V call is TRBV29-1, the J call TRBJ2-3; D uncertain. Germline loops: CDR1 SQVTM, CDR2 ANQGSEA. Trimming took 4 bases from V and 2 from J, leaving 22 bases between them. The CDR3 is made up of 17 amino acids. In DNA form, the CDR3 reads TGCAGCGTTGTGGCGCAGCTCCACGAGCTGGCCACAGATACGCAGTATTTT. Translated: CSVVAQLHELATDTQYF.

The chain couples TRBV12-3 or TRBV12-4 to TRBJ1-2; D uncertain. The CDR3 consists of 14 residues. With 3 bases removed from V and 8 bases from J, the gap between germline ends came to 16 bases. The CDR3 reads CASSLRDDYGGYTF. CDR3 DNA sequence: TGTGCCAGCAGTTTGCGGGATGACTATGGCGGCTACACCTTC.

This clonotype was recorded at least ten times. The chain combines TRBV6-2 or TRBV6-3 with TRBJ2-7; 7 bases fit TRBD1. The germline gives CDR1 MNHEY, CDR2 SVGEGT. The J segment lost 4 bases and the V segment lost 4 bases, leaving 13 bases of the junction unmatched. This CDR3 is 16 amino acids long. CDR3: CASSSSRQGGSYEQYF. In DNA, the CDR3 is TGTGCCAGCAGTTCCTCTCGACAGGGCGGATCATACGAGCAGTACTTC.

This clonotype was detected many times. CDR3 nucleotides: TGCGCCAGCAGCTTGCTAGGGGGCAACCGAGACCGGGAGCTGTTTTTT. Translated, it gives CASSLLGGNRDRELFF. The chain couples TRBV5-1 to TRBJ2-2, with 7 nucleotides matching TRBD1. This CDR3 comprises 16 residues. Germline-derived CDR1 and CDR2 are SGHRS and YFSETQ. Trimming cost V 1 base and J 9 bases; bases outside gene matches: 12.

This clonotype occurred many times. V is TRBV30 and J is TRBJ2-7, with a weak D call TRBD2 (5 bases). This CDR3 has 13 residues. Deletions cut 1 base from V and 7 bases from J, with 14 bases between. Germline CDR1 and CDR2: GTSNPN and SVGIG (reference sequence). The CDR3 region is CAWSAHPGSEQYF. The CDR3 nucleotides read TGTGCCTGGAGTGCTCACCCGGGGAGTGAGCAGTACTTC.

This clonotype was detected ten times or more. This chain links TRBV4-1 with TRBJ1-3, with D maybe TRBD1 (6 bases). The CDR3 totals 15 residues. Deletions cut 4 bases from V and 0 bases from J, with 10 bases between. Germline CDR1 is MGHRA and CDR2 is YSYEKL. CDR3 loop: CASSLVDSSGNTIYF. The CDR3 DNA reads TGCGCCAGCAGCCTCGTGGACAGCTCTGGAAACACCATATATTTT.

This clonotype appeared many times. The chain joins TRBV12-3 or TRBV12-4 to TRBJ1-4; D possibly corresponds to TRBD1 (5 bases). The CDR3 consists of 12 residues. Trimming took off 6 bases at V and 8 bases at J, with 10 bases between the two ends. CDR3 DNA: TGTGCCAGCAGACGGGACTGGGAAAAACTGTTTTTT. Translated, it gives CASRRDWEKLFF.

This clonotype turned up a few times. This chain links TRBV20-1 with TRBJ1-5; D is ambiguous. The CDR3 runs 12 residues. The germline CDR1 and CDR2 sequences are DFQATT and SNEGSKA (reference sequence). Trimming cost V 6 bases and J 1 base, with 7 bases left between them. This CDR3 reads CSAEKSNQPQHF. The CDR3 DNA follows: TGCAGTGCCGAAAAGAGCAATCAGCCCCAGCATTTT.

The genes are TRBV4-3 and TRBJ2-1; TRBD1 is a possible D gene (7 bases). The CDR3 length is 15 residues. CDR1 LGHNA and CDR2 YSLEER come from the germline V gene. V was cut by 4 bases and J by 4 bases, with 14 bases left in between. The CDR3 nucleotides read TGCGCCAGCAGCCCTGAGGGGGCGGGGTACAATGAGCAGTTCTTC. Translation gives CASSPEGAGYNEQFF.

This chain uses TRBV6-2 or TRBV6-3 with TRBJ2-3; 14 nucleotides match TRBD2. J was trimmed by 5 bases and V by 6 bases; bases with no gene match: 10. The germline CDR1 and CDR2 sequences are MNHEY and SVGEGT. The CDR3 has 17 amino acids. In nucleotides, the CDR3 is TGTGCCAGCAGCGAAGACAGACTAGCGGGGGGGGGAGATACGCAGTATTTT. Translation: CASSEDRLAGGGDTQYF.

In its sample, this clonotype was seen many times. The chain joins TRBV5-1 to TRBJ1-1; tentatively, D is TRBD1 (6 bases). This CDR3 has 15 residues. Germline V gene sequence: CDR1 SGHRS, CDR2 YFSETQ. Deletions cut 1 base from V and 3 bases from J, with 13 bases between. CDR3 loop: CASSLTGRVDTEAFF. CDR3 DNA: TGCGCCAGCAGCTTGACAGGGCGGGTGGACACTGAAGCTTTCTTT.